These T cell receptor beta chains were read from a single sample in a study of blood T cell repertoires in COVID-19. Using immunoSEQ multiplex PCR, the repertoire was profiled, and TCRdb retains in-frame clones only, with some absent. In the table there are about 210,000 clones, around 84% of which are singletons. The sample consisted of peripheral blood. The receptors stem from a woman aged 80 or older with COVID-19, enrolled during active disease. Both conserved end residues are part of each CDR3. Fields, in order: D gene, J gene, V gene, CDR3 length, clone size, CDR3 DNA, CDR3 protein. The D gene is left open where the match is weak. Expanded clones get a size class; other rows say once, few or many, or leave the size out.

D: TRBD1
J: TRBJ1-1
V: TRBV10-1
length: 17
size: -
DNA: TGCGCCAGTCTTGTCCGACAGGGGGCGTATTGCTTCACTGAAGCTTTCTTT
CDR3: CASLVRQGAYCFTEAFF

D: -
J: TRBJ2-1
V: TRBV5-1
length: 14
size: -
DNA: TGCGCCAGCAGCCCCGGGACATATAACAATGAGCAGTTCTTC
CDR3: CASSPGTYNNEQFF

D: -
J: TRBJ2-3
V: TRBV4-1
length: 16
size: -
DNA: TGCGCCAGCAGCCAATCGACAGGTTTCGGTTCGGATACGCAGTATTTT
CDR3: CASSQSTGFGSDTQYF

D: -
J: TRBJ1-5
V: TRBV6-5
length: 14
size: few
DNA: TGTGCCAGCAGTTCCGACGGAGACAATCAGCCCCAGCATTTT
CDR3: CASSSDGDNQPQHF

D: -
J: TRBJ1-4
V: TRBV9
length: 15
size: -
DNA: TGTGCCAGCAGCGTAGGGGAGGCGCTCAATGAAAAACTGTTTTTT
CDR3: CASSVGEALNEKLFF

D: TRBD1
J: TRBJ1-3
V: TRBV13
length: 16
size: few
DNA: TGTGCCAGCAGCCATCGACGACGGGACAGTAAAAACACCATATATTTT
CDR3: CASSHRRRDSKNTIYF

D: -
J: TRBJ2-1
V: TRBV2
length: 13
size: few
DNA: TGTGCCAGCAGTGAACCCTTTTCCAATGAGCAGTTCTTC
CDR3: CASSEPFSNEQFF

D: TRBD1
J: TRBJ2-5
V: TRBV3-1/TRBV3-2
length: 13
size: -
DNA: TGTGCCAGCAAAAGACAGGGTGAAGAGACCCAGTACTTC
CDR3: CASKRQGEETQYF

D: TRBD2
J: TRBJ2-5
V: TRBV4-2
length: 18
size: once
DNA: TGTGCCAGCAGCCAAGATCTCCCAGCGGGGGTGCGGGCCGAGACCCAGTACTTC
CDR3: CASSQDLPAGVRAETQYF

D: -
J: TRBJ2-2
V: TRBV19
length: 12
size: -
DNA: TGTGCCAGTAGACAGTACACCGGGGAGCTGTTTTTT
CDR3: CASRQYTGELFF

D: -
J: TRBJ2-5
V: TRBV29-1
length: 12
size: -
DNA: TGCAGCGTTGGGGGCCATCGGGAGACCCAGTACTTC
CDR3: CSVGGHRETQYF

D: -
J: TRBJ1-2
V: TRBV27
length: 14
size: once
DNA: TGTGCCAGCAGTTTATCGGGAGGCTTCTATGGCTACACCTTC
CDR3: CASSLSGGFYGYTF

D: -
J: TRBJ1-1
V: TRBV7-6
length: 15
size: once
DNA: TGTGCCAGCAGCCGACCGACAGGCCTGAACACTGAAGCTTTCTTT
CDR3: CASSRPTGLNTEAFF

D: TRBD1
J: TRBJ1-2
V: TRBV6-5
length: 13
size: -
DNA: TGTGCCAGCAGCCCCGGACAGGGGCATGGCTACACCTTC
CDR3: CASSPGQGHGYTF

D: -
J: TRBJ1-1
V: TRBV5-1
length: 14
size: -
DNA: TGCGCCAGCAGCTTGGATGTCAGGGACACTGAAGCTTTCTTT
CDR3: CASSLDVRDTEAFF

D: -
J: TRBJ2-2
V: TRBV2
length: 14
size: -
DNA: TGTGCCAGCACCGGGGACACCAACACCGGGGAGCTGTTTTTT
CDR3: CASTGDTNTGELFF

D: TRBD1
J: TRBJ1-5
V: TRBV19
length: 13
size: few
DNA: TGTGCCAGTAGTGAGACAGGGAATCAGCCCCAGCATTTT
CDR3: CASSETGNQPQHF

D: -
J: TRBJ2-1
V: TRBV11-2
length: 17
size: -
DNA: TGTGCCAGCAGCTACGGGGGGCCAGGTCTCGCCTACAATGAGCAGTTCTTC
CDR3: CASSYGGPGLAYNEQFF

D: -
J: TRBJ2-1
V: TRBV5-1
length: 13
size: -
DNA: TGCGCCAGCAGCTTGGACAGGTACAGTGAGCAGTTCTTC
CDR3: CASSLDRYSEQFF

D: -
J: TRBJ1-2
V: TRBV6-4
length: 15
size: -
DNA: TGTGCCAGCAGCCCGACCGACAGGAATTATTATGGCTACACCTTC
CDR3: CASSPTDRNYYGYTF

D: -
J: TRBJ1-5
V: TRBV3-1/TRBV3-2
length: 12
size: -
DNA: TGTGCCAGCAGCCAGGCAAATCAGCCCCAGCATTTT
CDR3: CASSQANQPQHF

D: -
J: TRBJ2-2
V: TRBV28
length: 12
size: -
DNA: TGTGCCAGCAGTTTGAGCACCGGGGAGCTGTTTTTT
CDR3: CASSLSTGELFF

D: -
J: TRBJ1-4
V: TRBV5-1
length: 14
size: -
DNA: TGCGCCAGCAGCTCGGGACGGGAGAATGAAAAACTGTTTTTT
CDR3: CASSSGRENEKLFF

D: TRBD1
J: TRBJ1-2
V: TRBV14
length: 16
size: few
DNA: TGTGCCAGCAGCCAAGACTTCGGACAGGGGTTGTCCGGCTACACCTTC
CDR3: CASSQDFGQGLSGYTF

D: -
J: TRBJ1-5
V: TRBV5-4
length: 16
size: -
DNA: TGTGCCAGCAGCTTGGGAGGGAGTGGGAGCAATCAGCCCCAGCATTTT
CDR3: CASSLGGSGSNQPQHF

D: -
J: TRBJ1-4
V: TRBV4-2
length: 13
size: -
DNA: TGTGCCAGCAGCCAACAGGGTAATGAAAAACTGTTTTTT
CDR3: CASSQQGNEKLFF

D: TRBD1
J: TRBJ2-2
V: TRBV9
length: 14
size: -
DNA: TGTGCCAGCAGCATCAGACAGGGCGACGGGGAGCTGTTTTTT
CDR3: CASSIRQGDGELFF

D: TRBD2
J: TRBJ2-3
V: TRBV18
length: 16
size: -
DNA: TGTGCCAGCTCCCCCGTGAGCGGGGGGATCACAGATACGCAGTATTTT
CDR3: CASSPVSGGITDTQYF

D: TRBD1
J: TRBJ1-5
V: TRBV6-2/TRBV6-3
length: 16
size: few
DNA: TGTGCCAGCAGTTATACAGGGGCGAGGAGCAATCAGCCCCAGCATTTT
CDR3: CASSYTGARSNQPQHF

D: TRBD2
J: TRBJ2-3
V: TRBV9
length: 15
size: -
DNA: TGTGCCAGCAGATCGGGGACTAGCGGCACAGATACGCAGTATTTT
CDR3: CASRSGTSGTDTQYF

D: -
J: TRBJ1-3
V: TRBV3-1/TRBV3-2
length: 15
size: -
DNA: TGTGCCAGCAGTCAAGGTGGGGGCGGTGGAAACACCATATATTTT
CDR3: CASSQGGGGGNTIYF

D: -
J: TRBJ2-1
V: TRBV6-5
length: 12
size: -
DNA: TGTGCCACTCAAAGTGGGGGCTATGAGCAGTTCTTC
CDR3: CATQSGGYEQFF

D: TRBD1
J: TRBJ1-6
V: TRBV13
length: 16
size: -
DNA: TGTGCCAGCAGCTTAAGACCGGACAGGGGTTATTCACCCCTCCACTTT
CDR3: CASSLRPDRGYSPLHF

D: -
J: TRBJ1-3
V: TRBV19
length: 13
size: -
DNA: TGTGCCAGCCCGGACTTCTCTGGAAACACCATATATTTT
CDR3: CASPDFSGNTIYF

D: -
J: TRBJ2-7
V: TRBV18
length: 13
size: -
DNA: TGTGCCAGCTCAGCGATACAGGGATACGAGCAGTACTTC
CDR3: CASSAIQGYEQYF

D: -
J: TRBJ1-4
V: TRBV10-3
length: 12
size: -
DNA: TGTGCCATCGGGAGGACGTCCGAAAAACTGTTTTTT
CDR3: CAIGRTSEKLFF

D: TRBD1
J: TRBJ1-2
V: TRBV2
length: 13
size: -
DNA: TGTGCCAGCAGTGCCGACAGGGATTATGGCTACACCTTC
CDR3: CASSADRDYGYTF

D: TRBD2
J: TRBJ2-3
V: TRBV5-1
length: 14
size: once
DNA: TGCGCCAGCCAGGGACTAGCGGGAGCAGGTACGCAGTATTTT
CDR3: CASQGLAGAGTQYF

D: TRBD1
J: TRBJ1-6
V: TRBV2
length: 14
size: -
DNA: TGTGCCAGCAGCGACAGGGGAGAGAATTCACCCCTCCACTTT
CDR3: CASSDRGENSPLHF